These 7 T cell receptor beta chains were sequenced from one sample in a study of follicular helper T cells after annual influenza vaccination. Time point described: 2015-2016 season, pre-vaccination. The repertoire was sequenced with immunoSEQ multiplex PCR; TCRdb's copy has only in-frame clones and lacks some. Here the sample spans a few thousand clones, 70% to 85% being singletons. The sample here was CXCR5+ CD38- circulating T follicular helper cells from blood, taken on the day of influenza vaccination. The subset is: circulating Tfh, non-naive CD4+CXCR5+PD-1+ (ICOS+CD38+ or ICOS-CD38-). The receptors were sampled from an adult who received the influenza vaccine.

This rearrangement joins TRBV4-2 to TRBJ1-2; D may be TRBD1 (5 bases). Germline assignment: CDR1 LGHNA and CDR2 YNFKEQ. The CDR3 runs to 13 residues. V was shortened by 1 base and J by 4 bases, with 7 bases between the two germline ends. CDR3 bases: TGTGCCAGCAGCCAAGGGGACCCCTATGGCTACACCTTC. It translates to CASSQGDPYGYTF.

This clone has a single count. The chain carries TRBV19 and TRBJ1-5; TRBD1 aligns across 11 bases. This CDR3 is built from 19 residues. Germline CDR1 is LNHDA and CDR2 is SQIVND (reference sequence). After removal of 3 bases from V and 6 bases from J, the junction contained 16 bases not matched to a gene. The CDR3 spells CASSMVKDRGLVSRQPQHF. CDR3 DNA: TGTGCCAGTAGTATGGTTAAGGACAGGGGGCTCGTATCACGTCAGCCCCAGCATTTT. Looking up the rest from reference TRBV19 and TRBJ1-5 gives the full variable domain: DGGITQSPKYLFRKEGQNVTLSCEQNLNHDAMYWYRQDPGQGLRLIYYSQIVNDFQKGDIAEGYSVSREKKESFPLTVTSAQKNPTAFYLCASSMVKDRGLVSRQPQHFGDGTRLSIL.

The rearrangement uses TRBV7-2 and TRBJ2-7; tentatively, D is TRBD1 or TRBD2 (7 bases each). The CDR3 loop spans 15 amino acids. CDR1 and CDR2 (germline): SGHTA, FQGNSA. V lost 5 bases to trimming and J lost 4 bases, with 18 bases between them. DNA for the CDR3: TGTGCCAGCAGCCTAACCCAGGGGGGGGAATACGAGCAGTACTTC. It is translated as CASSLTQGGEYEQYF.

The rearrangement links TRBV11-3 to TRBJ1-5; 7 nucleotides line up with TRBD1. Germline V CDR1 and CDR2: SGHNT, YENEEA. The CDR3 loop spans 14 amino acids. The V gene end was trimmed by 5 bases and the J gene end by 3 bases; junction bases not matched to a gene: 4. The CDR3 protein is CASSQGQLNQPQHF. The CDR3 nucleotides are TGTGCCAGCAGCCAGGGACAGCTCAATCAGCCCCAGCATTTT.

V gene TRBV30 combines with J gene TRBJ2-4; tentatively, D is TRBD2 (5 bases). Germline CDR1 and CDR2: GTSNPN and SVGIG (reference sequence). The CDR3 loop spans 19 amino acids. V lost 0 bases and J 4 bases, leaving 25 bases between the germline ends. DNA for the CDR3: TGTGCCTGGAGTGTAGTCCCTAGCACGGGTGATGCACCAAAAAACATTCAGTACTTC. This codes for CAWSVVPSTGDAPKNIQYF.

The CDR3 DNA is TGTGCCAGCAGTTACTCGAGGGGGGGGGAGCTGTTTTTT. The encoded protein is CASSYSRGGELFF. The chain combines TRBV6-5 with TRBJ2-2; possibly TRBD1 for D (6 bases). Germline V gene lookup returns CDR1 MNHEY and CDR2 SVGAGI. V was clipped by 0 bases and J by 8 bases, with 7 bases between them. This CDR3 contains 13 residues.

The chain's CDR3 is CASSFVDYNEQFF. CDR3 DNA sequence: TGTGCCAGCAGCTTCGTTGATTACAATGAGCAGTTCTTC. The J gene is TRBJ2-1, the V gene TRBV7-2, with no clear D. V was clipped by 3 bases and J by 4 bases, with 7 bases between them. This CDR3 contains 13 residues. Germline assignment: CDR1 SGHTA and CDR2 FQGNSA.